The 5 T cell receptor beta chains below come from one sample, sequenced in a study of OX40 agonist ivuxolimab in advanced cancers. Data came from immunoSEQ multiplex PCR; TCRdb stores just in-frame clones and leaves some out. Of 55,000 to 70,000 clones listed, just over 85% are singletons. Sample: CD4+ or CD8+ T cells sorted from blood, taken in a trial of the OX40 agonist ivuxolimab. These receptor sequences come from an adult with an advanced solid tumor such as melanoma, head and neck, liver or kidney cancer.

This clone was counted a few times. The chain has TRBV12-5 and TRBJ1-2, with 10 bases lining up with TRBD1. Per the germline V gene, CDR1 is LGHNT and CDR2 is FRNRAP. The CDR3 spans 14 residues. With V trimmed by 5 bases and J by 8 bases, 8 bases remained unmatched. Written as DNA, the CDR3 is TGTGCTAGTGGTCTCCCCAGGACAGGGGGAGGCTACACCTTC. It yields the protein CASGLPRTGGGYTF.

The chain is built from TRBV15 and TRBJ2-2; D might be TRBD1 or TRBD2, each matching 5 bases. The CDR3 consists of 14 residues. V was pared by 0 bases and J by 4 bases, with 6 bases between. The V gene's germline CDR1 is LNHNV and CDR2 YYDKDF (reference sequence). The CDR3 sequence is CATSREGTTGELFF. The CDR3 DNA sequence: TGTGCCACCAGCAGAGAGGGGACCACCGGGGAGCTGTTTTTT.

The CDR3 loop reads CATSRVGNTEAFF. CDR3 nucleotide sequence: TGTGCCACCAGCAGAGTGGGGAACACTGAAGCTTTCTTT. The chain joins TRBV15 to TRBJ1-1, with no clear D. V was pared by 1 base and J by 1 base, with 4 bases between. Germline V lookup: CDR1 LNHNV, CDR2 YYDKDF (reference sequence). The CDR3 is 13 amino acids.

This sequence joins TRBV5-1 and TRBJ2-2, with 12 bases matching TRBD1. With 3 bases clipped from V and 4 bases from J, the junction kept 7 bases outside the gene matches. This CDR3 has 17 residues. Germline-derived CDR1 and CDR2 are SGHRS and YFSETQ. The CDR3 region is CASSSSGQGAGTGELFF. DNA for the CDR3: TGCGCCAGCAGCTCGTCGGGACAGGGGGCAGGCACCGGGGAGCTGTTTTTT.

CDR3 nucleotides: TGTGCCAGCAGCGTAGGGGGACCTCGGACTTCTGAGACCCAGTACTTC. Translating gives CASSVGGPRTSETQYF. The chain has TRBV9 and TRBJ2-5, with D possibly called TRBD1 or TRBD2 (5 bases each). V was cut by 0 bases and J by 5 bases, with 17 bases left in between. This CDR3 is 16 amino acids long. Germline V gene data show CDR1 as SGDLS and CDR2 as YYNGEE.